This T cell receptor beta chain derives from a study of CD8+ T cells in alopecia areata. cDNA reverse transcribed from extracted RNA served as the sequencing template. This table comes from immunoSEQ multiplex PCR, and its TCRdb copy is limited to in-frame clones, with some not included. This sample has 120,000 to 150,000 clones, with 62% found just once. It was from PBMCs that CD4+ and CD8+ T cells were sorted. This CDR3 has 14 amino acids. V lost 4 bases and J lost 5, with 12 bases in between. CDR1 MNHEY and CDR2 SMNVEV come from the germline V gene (reference sequence). Study observations and caveats: In scalp samples, resident alphabeta T cells of normal skin are also sequenced. Mice showed TCR sharing more clearly than patients did, possibly owing to HLA. Higher clonality and more expanded CD8+ clones appeared in lesional than normal scalp.

Worth noting for this clone: Its target is not known.

The clonotype comes from a human donor in good health. The rearrangement joins TRBV27 to TRBJ2-1; possible D gene TRBD1, 5 bases. Sequenced: CD8+ T cells sorted from blood. In nucleotides, the CDR3 is TGTGCCAGCAGTTCTTCAGGGTCGCACAATGAGCAGTTCTTC. Amino acid sequence: CASSSSGSHNEQFF.